This is a list of T cell receptor beta chains from one sample in a study of OX40 agonist ivuxolimab in advanced cancers. Sequencing used immunoSEQ multiplex PCR; TCRdb keeps in-frame clones, though not all of them. Found here are 35,000 or so clones, roughly four fifths of them singletons; the top ten hold under 2%. The specimen was CD4+ or CD8+ T cells sorted from blood, collected in a trial of the OX40 agonist ivuxolimab. All receptors derive from an adult with an advanced solid tumor such as melanoma, head and neck, liver or kidney cancer. The CDR3 runs from the conserved cysteine through the conserved F or W. The D gene is left open where the match is weak. Not all rows give a size; the values are once, few, many and, for expanded clones, a class.

D	size	length	V	J	CDR3	DNA
NA	NA	13	TRBV28	TRBJ1-6	CASSPSIDSPLHF	TGTGCCAGCAGTCCTTCGATAGATTCACCCCTCCACTTT
NA	NA	18	TRBV21-1	TRBJ2-7	CASSKRQGVPFWVYEQYF	TGTGCCAGCAGCAAAAGACAGGGGGTGCCCTTTTGGGTCTACGAGCAGTACTTC
NA	NA	14	TRBV2	TRBJ1-3	CASSETPRGNTIYF	TGTGCCAGCAGTGAAACACCTCGGGGAAACACCATATATTTT
NA	NA	14	TRBV2	TRBJ2-1	CASMIYGSYNEQFF	TGTGCCAGCATGATCTACGGCTCCTACAATGAGCAGTTCTTC
NA	NA	16	TRBV9	TRBJ2-1	CASSPVRDGSYNEQFF	TGTGCCAGCAGCCCCGTTCGGGACGGCTCCTACAATGAGCAGTTCTTC
NA	few	13	TRBV7-3	TRBJ1-6	CASSLGKGATLHF	TGTGCCAGCAGCTTAGGGAAAGGGGCTACCCTCCACTTT
NA	NA	13	TRBV28	TRBJ1-1	CASSTVSNTEAFF	TGTGCCAGCAGTACCGTTTCGAACACTGAAGCTTTCTTT
TRBD1	NA	15	TRBV29-1	TRBJ2-1	CSVAVPRGRYNEQFF	TGCAGCGTCGCGGTTCCCAGGGGGCGCTACAATGAGCAGTTCTTC
TRBD1	NA	15	TRBV6-1	TRBJ1-5	CASSGQGMGPSPQHF	TGTGCCAGCAGTGGACAGGGGATGGGCCCCTCGCCCCAGCATTTT
NA	once	11	TRBV29-1	TRBJ2-1	CSEGKGTLLFF	TGCAGCGAGGGAAAGGGGACCCTGTTGTTCTTC
NA	NA	14	TRBV5-6	TRBJ1-6	CASSLDPGYSPLHF	TGTGCCAGCAGCTTGGATCCGGGGTATTCACCCCTCCACTTT
NA	once	12	TRBV10-2	TRBJ1-1	CASSEWTAVAHF	TGCGCCAGCAGTGAGTGGACAGCGGTAGCGCACTTT
NA	NA	13	TRBV18	TRBJ2-1	CASSSTPSNEQFF	TGTGCCAGCTCATCAACTCCATCGAATGAGCAGTTCTTC
NA	NA	18	TRBV5-4	TRBJ2-6	CASSPEWTASRGANVLTF	TGTGCCAGCAGCCCGGAATGGACAGCCAGCCGAGGGGCCAACGTCCTGACTTTC
NA	NA	12	TRBV30	TRBJ2-5	CAWKTGGETQYF	TGTGCCTGGAAGACGGGTGGAGAGACCCAGTACTTC
TRBD1	NA	14	TRBV13	TRBJ1-1	CASSRDRRNTEAFF	TGTGCCAGCAGCCGGGACAGGCGCAACACTGAAGCTTTCTTT
NA	NA	16	TRBV5-1	TRBJ1-2	CASSYTGFPELYGYTF	TGCGCCAGCAGCTACACCGGGTTCCCGGAGCTCTATGGCTACACCTTC
NA	NA	11	TRBV4-1	TRBJ1-1	CASSRGNGAFF	TGCGCCAGCAGCCGGGGGAACGGAGCTTTCTTT
NA	NA	17	TRBV4-1	TRBJ2-7	CASSPFLRDEGTYEQYF	TGCGCCAGCAGCCCCTTCCTCCGGGACGAGGGGACCTACGAGCAGTACTTC
NA	NA	13	TRBV13	TRBJ2-3	CASKSGVEDTQYF	TGTGCCAGCAAGAGTGGAGTAGAAGATACGCAGTATTTT
NA	NA	14	TRBV2	TRBJ1-2	CASKEDRTNYGYTF	TGTGCCAGCAAGGAGGACAGAACTAACTATGGCTACACCTTC
TRBD1	NA	15	TRBV18	TRBJ1-4	CASSLDRGANEKLFF	TGTGCCAGCTCACTCGACAGGGGTGCTAATGAAAAACTGTTTTTT
NA	NA	15	TRBV21-1	TRBJ1-2	CASMPYRRAPYGYTF	TGTGCCAGCATGCCTTATCGACGGGCCCCCTATGGCTACACCTTC
NA	few	12	TRBV7-9	TRBJ1-1	CASSPLNTEAFF	TGTGCCAGCAGCCCCCTGAACACTGAAGCTTTCTTT
NA	NA	16	TRBV19	TRBJ1-2	CASSIFFSRANYGYTF	TGTGCCAGTAGTATTTTCTTTTCCAGAGCTAACTATGGCTACACCTTC
NA	NA	15	TRBV6-1	TRBJ1-6	CASMGGLRYNSPLHF	TGTGCCAGCATGGGAGGGCTTAGATATAATTCACCCCTCCACTTT
NA	NA	15	TRBV28	TRBJ1-1	CASSSPGDANTEAFF	TGTGCCAGCAGTTCCCCGGGCGACGCGAACACTGAAGCTTTCTTT
NA	NA	16	TRBV28	TRBJ1-4	CASSPTSSRGDEKLFF	TGTGCCAGCAGCCCGACCTCGAGCAGGGGCGATGAAAAACTGTTTTTT
NA	NA	12	TRBV5-4	TRBJ1-2	CASGLDNYGYTF	TGTGCCAGCGGGCTGGACAACTATGGCTACACCTTC
TRBD2	NA	15	TRBV11-3	TRBJ2-7	CASSLGGSGRAEQYF	TGTGCCAGCAGCTTAGGGGGTAGCGGGAGAGCCGAGCAGTACTTC
NA	NA	14	TRBV27	TRBJ2-3	CASSFSMGSDTQYF	TGTGCCAGCAGTTTCAGCATGGGGTCAGATACGCAGTATTTT
NA	NA	12	TRBV19	TRBJ1-2	CASELNGGGYTF	TGTGCCAGTGAACTCAATGGGGGTGGCTACACCTTC
TRBD1	NA	15	TRBV6-1	TRBJ2-7	CASSVQGHEVYEQYF	TGTGCCAGCAGCGTACAGGGGCATGAGGTCTACGAGCAGTACTTC
NA	NA	16	TRBV23-1	TRBJ1-3	CARLKGGRYSGNTIYF	TGCGCCAGACTAAAGGGGGGCCGATACTCTGGAAACACCATATATTTT
NA	few	14	TRBV18	TRBJ2-3	CASSPKVAPDTQYF	TGTGCCAGCTCACCAAAGGTAGCTCCAGATACGCAGTATTTT
TRBD2	NA	18	TRBV2	TRBJ2-3	CASSYSGGAASETDTQYF	TGTGCCAGCAGTTATAGCGGGGGGGCTGCGTCCGAGACAGATACGCAGTATTTT
NA	NA	15	TRBV28	TRBJ1-1	CASSVGGWRDTEAFF	TGTGCCAGCAGTGTTGGTGGTTGGAGGGACACTGAAGCTTTCTTT
NA	NA	15	TRBV11-2	TRBJ1-5	CASSFAGNSNQPQHF	TGTGCCAGCAGCTTCGCAGGGAATAGCAATCAGCCCCAGCATTTT
NA	NA	14	TRBV2	TRBJ1-2	CASRPSGQNYGYTF	TGTGCCAGCAGGCCGTCGGGACAAAACTATGGCTACACCTTC
NA	NA	14	TRBV29-1	TRBJ2-3	CSLGPTGSTDTQYF	TGCAGCCTTGGGCCCACAGGAAGCACAGATACGCAGTATTTT
NA	NA	13	TRBV19	TRBJ2-3	CASRQGSTDTQYF	TGTGCCAGTAGGCAGGGCTCCACAGATACGCAGTATTTT
TRBD1	NA	13	TRBV5-1	TRBJ1-2	CASSPGQGGGYTF	TGCGCCAGCAGCCCCGGACAGGGGGGGGGCTACACCTTC
NA	NA	13	TRBV15	TRBJ2-7	CATSRDAGDQGYF	TGTGCCACCAGCAGAGATGCCGGGGACCAAGGATACTTC
NA	NA	13	TRBV7-7	TRBJ2-1	CASSPRGNNEQFF	TGTGCTAGCAGCCCCCGGGGGAACAATGAGCAGTTCTTC
TRBD1	NA	16	TRBV19	TRBJ2-7	CASSGGTGQSSYEQYF	TGTGCCAGTAGTGGGGGGACAGGCCAGAGCTCCTACGAGCAGTACTTC
NA	NA	15	TRBV27	TRBJ1-2	CASSLSGLLNYGYTF	TGTGCCAGCAGTTTATCGGGATTACTAAACTATGGCTACACCTTC